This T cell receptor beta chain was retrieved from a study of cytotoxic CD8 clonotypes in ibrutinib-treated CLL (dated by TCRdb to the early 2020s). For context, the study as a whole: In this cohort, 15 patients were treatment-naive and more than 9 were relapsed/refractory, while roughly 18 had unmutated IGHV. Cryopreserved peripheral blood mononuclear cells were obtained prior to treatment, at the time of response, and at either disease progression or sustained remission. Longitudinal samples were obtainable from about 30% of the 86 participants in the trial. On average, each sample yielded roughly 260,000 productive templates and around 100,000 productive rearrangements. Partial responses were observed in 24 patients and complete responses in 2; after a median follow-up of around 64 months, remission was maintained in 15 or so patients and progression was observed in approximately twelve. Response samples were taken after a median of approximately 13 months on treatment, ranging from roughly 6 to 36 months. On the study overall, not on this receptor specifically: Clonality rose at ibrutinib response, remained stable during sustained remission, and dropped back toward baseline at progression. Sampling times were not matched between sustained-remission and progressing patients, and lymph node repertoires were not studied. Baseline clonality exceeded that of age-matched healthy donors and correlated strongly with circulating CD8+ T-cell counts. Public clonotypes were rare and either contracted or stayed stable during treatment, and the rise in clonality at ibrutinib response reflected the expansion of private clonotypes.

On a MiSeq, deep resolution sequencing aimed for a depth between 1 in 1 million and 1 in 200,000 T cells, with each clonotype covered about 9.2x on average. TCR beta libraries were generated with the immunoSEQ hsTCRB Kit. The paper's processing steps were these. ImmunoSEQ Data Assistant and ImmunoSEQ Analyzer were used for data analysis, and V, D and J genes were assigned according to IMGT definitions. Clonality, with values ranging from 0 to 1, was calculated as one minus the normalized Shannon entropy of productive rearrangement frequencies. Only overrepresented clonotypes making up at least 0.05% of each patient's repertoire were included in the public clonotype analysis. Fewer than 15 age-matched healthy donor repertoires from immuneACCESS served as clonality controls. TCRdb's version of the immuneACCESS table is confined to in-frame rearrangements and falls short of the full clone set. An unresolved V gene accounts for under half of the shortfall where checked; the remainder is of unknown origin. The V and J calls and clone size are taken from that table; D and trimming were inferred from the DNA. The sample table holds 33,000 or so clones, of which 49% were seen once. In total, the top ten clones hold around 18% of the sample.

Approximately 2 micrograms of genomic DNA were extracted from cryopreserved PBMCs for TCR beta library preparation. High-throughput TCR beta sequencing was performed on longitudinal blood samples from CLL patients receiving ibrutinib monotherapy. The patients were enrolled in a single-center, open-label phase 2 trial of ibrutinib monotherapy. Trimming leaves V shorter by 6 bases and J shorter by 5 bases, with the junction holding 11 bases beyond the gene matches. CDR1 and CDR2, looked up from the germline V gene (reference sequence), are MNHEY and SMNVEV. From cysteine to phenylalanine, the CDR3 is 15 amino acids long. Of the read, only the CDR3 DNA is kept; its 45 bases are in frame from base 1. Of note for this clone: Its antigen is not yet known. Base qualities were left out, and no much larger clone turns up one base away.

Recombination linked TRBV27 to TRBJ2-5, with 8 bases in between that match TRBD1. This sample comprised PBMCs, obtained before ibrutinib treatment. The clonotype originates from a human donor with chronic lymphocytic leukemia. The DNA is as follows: TGTGCCAGCAGCTCAGTTCAGGGGGCTTGGGAGACCCAGTACTTC. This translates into CASSSVQGAWETQYF.